This note documents a single T cell receptor (beta chain) sequence. Its antigen remains unidentified. The data belong to a study of shared clonotypes between healthy human individuals. Study observations and caveats: The four-donor shared clonotypes exceeded non-shared clonotypes in generation probability, with non-shared ones scoring lower. Sequencing depth was expected to influence donor clonotype sharing. What naive subsets generally showed was a larger estimated richness than memory subsets showed.

Terminally differentiated effector memory CD45RA+ cells were excluded from the naive CD8 cells, which were CD45RO-negative and positively selected for CCR7. TCRdb's copy holds only in-frame clones and misses some; the assay was immunoSEQ multiplex PCR. Of 550,000 to 750,000 clones listed, about 92% are singletons. In germline, CDR1 is SGHAT, CDR2 FQNNGV. The V gene lost 5 bases and the J gene lost 7 bases, with 23 bases spanning the gap. The CDR3 totals 16 residues. The chain couples TRBV11-2 to TRBJ1-1; D call uncertain. Sequencing was done on a sample of naive CD8+ T cells sorted from blood. This TCR came from a man aged 25 to 40 in good health. The CDR3 protein is CASSPRYSVGQSEAFF. In DNA form, the CDR3 reads TGTGCCAGCAGCCCTCGGTATAGCGTGGGTCAGAGTGAAGCTTTCTTT. The complete variable domain, with remaining parts taken from reference TRBV11-2 and TRBJ1-1, reads EAGVAQSPRYKIIEKRQSVAFWCNPISGHATLYWYQQILGQGPKLLIQFQNNGVVDDSQLPKDRFSAERLKGVDSTLKIQPAKLEDSAVYLCASSPRYSVGQSEAFFGQGTRLTVV.